The 24 T cell receptor beta chains given below trace back to one sample, sequenced in a study of blood T cell repertoires in COVID-19. TCRdb's table, derived via immunoSEQ multiplex PCR, lists solely in-frame clones and lacks some. The data hold around 240,000 clones, with approximately 80% observed a single time. The material sequenced was peripheral blood. The receptor source for this set is a woman older than 75 with acute or convalescent COVID-19.

The chain combines TRBV6-2 or TRBV6-3 with TRBJ1-1; 8 bases match TRBD1. J lost 4 bases, V lost 2 bases, and 6 bases had no gene match. This CDR3 region has 15 residues. Per germline, CDR1 MNHEY and CDR2 SVGEGT. CDR3 sequence reads: CASSYLGQGVTEAFF. The CDR3 region has the DNA TGTGCCAGCAGTTACCTCGGACAGGGAGTCACTGAAGCTTTCTTT.

The chain carries TRBV3-1 (or the pseudogene TRBV3-2) and TRBJ1-5; 10 nucleotides match TRBD1. CDR1 is LGHDT, CDR2 YNNKEL, per germline (reference sequence). V was pared by 3 bases and J by 4 bases, with 9 bases of the junction left unmatched. The CDR3 length is 17 residues. The CDR3 reads CASSQDDRGRRNQPQHF. The CDR3 DNA sequence: TGTGCCAGCAGCCAGGACGACAGGGGGCGTAGGAATCAGCCCCAGCATTTT.

Only one count was recorded for this clone. V gene TRBV14 combines with J gene TRBJ1-3; 9 bases align to TRBD1. CDR3 length: 12 residues. V was clipped by 4 bases and J by 13 bases; unmatched bases: 5. From germline, CDR1 is SGHDN and CDR2 FVKESK. Here the CDR3 reads CASSPSGQGIYF. Written as DNA, the CDR3 is TGTGCCAGCAGCCCTTCGGGACAGGGTATATATTTT.

A single count supports this clone. V and J are TRBV13 and TRBJ1-2, with TRBD1 matching 12 bases. This CDR3 has 17 amino acids. CDR1 is PRHDT, CDR2 FYEKMQ, per germline (reference sequence). V gave up 4 bases and J gave up 4 bases; unmatched junction bases: 10. CDR3 in amino acids: CASSSNGTGGFSYGYTF. For the CDR3, the DNA is TGTGCCAGCAGCTCCAACGGGACAGGGGGCTTTAGCTATGGCTACACCTTC.

CDR3 sequence: CASSLVGQGFSAHTQYF. CDR3 sequence (DNA): TGTGCCAGCAGCTTAGTGGGACAGGGTTTTTCGGCTCATACGCAGTATTTT. The chain joins TRBV7-2 to TRBJ2-3; 9 bases line up with TRBD1. With 1 base clipped from V and 7 bases from J, the junction kept 12 bases outside the gene matches. Germline loops: CDR1 SGHTA, CDR2 FQGNSA. This CDR3 is built from 17 residues.

The chain joins TRBV3-1 (or the pseudogene TRBV3-2) to TRBJ1-1; D gene uncertain. The CDR3 spans 15 residues. Germline V gene sequence: CDR1 LGHDT, CDR2 YNNKEL (reference sequence). The V end was cut by 2 bases, the J end by 1 base, with 11 bases between. In DNA form, the CDR3 reads TGTGCCAGCAGCCAATGCGTCCCACGGAACACTGAAGCTTTCTTT. It is translated as CASSQCVPRNTEAFF.

There are a few counts of this clone. The chain couples TRBV30 to TRBJ2-7, with 10 bases fitting TRBD1. V shed 1 base, J shed 0 bases, and the junction held 9 bases outside the gene matches. The CDR3 length is 17 residues. The germline CDR1 and CDR2 sequences are GTSNPN and SVGIG (reference sequence). This CDR3 reads CAWSGRVGDRGSYEQYF. In DNA, the CDR3 is TGTGCCTGGAGTGGAAGGGTGGGGGACAGGGGCTCCTACGAGCAGTACTTC.

The chain employs TRBV29-1 and TRBJ2-4; 7 positions agree with TRBD1. Looked up from germline, CDR1 is SQVTM and CDR2 is ANQGSEA. This CDR3 has 14 residues. Germline trimming cut 6 bases from V and 9 bases from J; bases unmatched to any gene: 14. The CDR3 DNA reads as TGCAGCGTGATTTGGGACAGACCCTTCGGCATTCAGTACTTC. It translates to CSVIWDRPFGIQYF.

V gene TRBV20-1 combines with J gene TRBJ2-3; 11 bases are a match to TRBD2. Germline trimming cut 3 bases from V and 4 bases from J; bases unmatched to any gene: 3. CDR1 is DFQATT and CDR2 is SNEGSKA in the germline V gene (reference sequence). CDR3 size: 14 residues. The CDR3 protein is CSASSGRGPDTQYF. The CDR3 DNA follows: TGCAGTGCTAGTAGCGGGAGGGGCCCAGATACGCAGTATTTT.

V usage is TRBV27 and J usage is TRBJ1-4, with a tentative D call TRBD1 (6 bases). The germline V and J ends were trimmed by 6 bases and 7 bases, with 12 bases remaining between them. The CDR3 consists of 13 residues. Germline assignment: CDR1 MNHEY and CDR2 SMNVEV (reference sequence). CDR3 amino acids: CASRDSRGEKLFF. The CDR3 bases are TGTGCCAGCAGGGACAGCAGGGGTGAAAAACTGTTTTTT.

This CDR3 is CASRDRAPNSGNTIYF. For the CDR3, the DNA is TGTGCCAGCAGAGACAGGGCTCCAAACTCTGGAAACACCATATATTTT. The V gene is TRBV6-6, the J gene TRBJ1-3; 7 bases line up with TRBD1. The V and J ends lost 6 bases and 0 bases, in that order; junction bases with no gene match: 8. Germline V gene data show CDR1 as MNHNY and CDR2 as SVGAGI (reference sequence). This CDR3 comprises 16 residues.

V is TRBV7-2 and J is TRBJ1-2; TRBD1 aligns across 9 bases. With 5 bases clipped from V and 5 bases from J, the junction kept 6 bases outside the gene matches. CDR1 SGHTA and CDR2 FQGNSA come from the germline V gene. The CDR3 sequence is 14 residues long. CDR3 residues: CASSEGQGGYGYTF. The CDR3 nucleotides read TGTGCCAGCAGCGAGGGACAGGGTGGGTATGGCTACACCTTC.

There are a few counts of this clone. The CDR3 loop reads CATSLTGGRETQYF. The CDR3 DNA follows: TGTGCCACCTCCTTGACAGGGGGGCGAGAGACCCAGTACTTC. V usage is TRBV28 and J usage is TRBJ2-5, with 9 nucleotides matching TRBD1. Germline CDR1 and CDR2: MDHEN and SYDVKM. V was pared by 10 bases and J by 4 bases, with 10 bases of the junction left unmatched. The length of the CDR3 is 14 residues.

This clone was observed many times. The chain links TRBV19 to TRBJ1-1; D remains ambiguous. The germline CDR1 and CDR2 sequences are LNHDA and SQIVND (reference sequence). The CDR3 covers 14 residues. The V end was cut by 1 base, the J end by 5 bases, with 11 bases between. CDR3 nucleotides: TGTGCCAGTAGTATAGCGACTAGCGCAACTGAAGCTTTCTTT. This translates into CASSIATSATEAFF.

The rearrangement links TRBV28 to TRBJ1-3; 12 nucleotides line up with TRBD1. The junction had 13 bases not matched to a gene; V was cut back by 6 bases and J by 4 bases. The germline CDR1 and CDR2 sequences are MDHEN and SYDVKM. The CDR3 is 18 residues long. CDR3 protein: CASRDNPGQGASGNTIYF. In DNA, the CDR3 is TGTGCCAGCAGGGATAATCCGGGACAGGGGGCGAGCGGAAACACCATATATTTT.

The gene calls are TRBV29-1 and TRBJ2-1, with 9 positions matching TRBD1. This CDR3 comprises 15 residues. CDR1 and CDR2 (germline): SQVTM, ANQGSEA. The ends lost 5 bases at V and 8 bases at J; junction bases unmatched: 13. CDR3 DNA sequence: TGCAGCGTTTCTAAACCGGGACAGGGATCAGATGAGCAGTTCTTC. Translating it yields CSVSKPGQGSDEQFF.

This clone has a handful of counts. The J gene is TRBJ1-2, the V gene TRBV3-1 (or the pseudogene TRBV3-2); 7 positions agree with TRBD1. The germline V gene has CDR1 LGHDT and CDR2 YNNKEL (reference sequence). The V gene end was trimmed by 4 bases and the J gene end by 0 bases; junction bases not matched to a gene: 11. This CDR3 is 17 amino acids long. The CDR3 DNA sequence: TGTGCCAGCAGCCGTTCGGGACAGTTACTATCTAACTATGGCTACACCTTC. Protein sequence: CASSRSGQLLSNYGYTF.

CDR3 nucleotides: TGTGCCACCAGCAGAGAAAGACGGGGGGCAGGAGGAAACACCATATATTTT. As protein: CATSRERRGAGGNTIYF. The chain carries TRBV15 and TRBJ1-3; D is possibly TRBD1 (6 bases). This CDR3 comprises 17 residues. Germline V gene data show CDR1 as LNHNV and CDR2 as YYDKDF (reference sequence). With 0 bases removed from V and 4 bases from J, the gap between germline ends came to 16 bases.

The V gene is TRBV11-2, the J gene TRBJ1-1, with a weak D call TRBD1 (5 bases). Trimming shortened V by 3 bases and J by 4 bases, and 15 bases separated the two germline ends. The CDR3 is made up of 15 amino acids. Germline assignment: CDR1 SGHAT and CDR2 FQNNGV. The CDR3 is CASSFAYGGGTEAFF. CDR3 coding DNA: TGTGCCAGCAGCTTCGCCTATGGGGGAGGCACTGAAGCTTTCTTT.

This clone was counted a single time. The chain joins TRBV2 to TRBJ2-7; unclear D gene. Trimming cost V 3 bases and J 4 bases, with 19 bases left between them. The CDR3 covers 16 residues. Germline V gene lookup returns CDR1 SNHLY and CDR2 FYNNEI. The CDR3 region has the DNA TGTGCCAGCAGTGACCCCTCGTGGTCGCGCCTTTACGAGCAGTACTTC. It specifies CASSDPSWSRLYEQYF.

The chain joins TRBV5-1 to TRBJ1-6, with D possibly matching TRBD1 (6 bases). V lost 3 bases and J 5 bases, leaving 9 bases between the germline ends. The CDR3 spans 14 residues. The germline V gene has CDR1 SGHRS and CDR2 YFSETQ. This chain's CDR3 is CASSSGQNNSPLHF. DNA of the CDR3: TGCGCCAGCAGCTCTGGACAGAATAATTCACCCCTCCACTTT. Combining the CDR3 with reference TRBV5-1 and TRBJ1-6 gives the whole variable domain KAGVTQTPRYLIKTRGQQVTLSCSPISGHRSVSWYQQTPGQGLQFLFEYFSETQRNKGNFPGRFSGRQFSNSRSEMNVSTLELGDSALYLCASSSGQNNSPLHFGNGTRLTVT.

The chain employs TRBV7-2 and TRBJ2-1; 8 positions agree with TRBD2. The CDR3 consists of 15 residues. CDR1 and CDR2 (germline): SGHTA, FQGNSA. The J segment lost 3 bases and the V segment lost 1 base, leaving 2 bases of the junction unmatched. The CDR3 here is CASSLVGLGYNEQFF. Written as DNA, the CDR3 is TGTGCCAGCAGCTTAGTGGGACTAGGCTACAATGAGCAGTTCTTC.

The rearrangement joins TRBV7-3 to TRBJ2-3, with D maybe TRBD2 (7 bases). V was clipped by 5 bases and J by 6 bases, with 18 bases between them. The CDR3 sequence is 15 residues long. The germline V gene encodes CDR1 SGHTA and CDR2 FQGTGA. The chain's CDR3 is CASSRGGAGLDTQYF. In DNA, the CDR3 is TGTGCCAGCAGCCGAGGGGGGGCCGGCCTGGATACGCAGTATTTT.

This clone was seen a handful of times. This chain uses TRBV7-8 with TRBJ2-7, with TRBD2 matching over 7 bases. From germline, CDR1 is SGHVS and CDR2 FQNEAQ. CDR3 length: 17 amino acids. V lost 1 base to trimming and J lost 4 bases; unmatched junction nucleotides: 13. CDR3 nucleotides: TGTGCCAGCAGCTTAGTGGGGGGGGTGAGTTCTTTTTACGAGCAGTACTTC. Protein product: CASSLVGGVSSFYEQYF.